Listed here are 14 T cell receptor beta chains from one sample, sequenced in a study of neoadjuvant anti-PD-1 for oral cavity cancer (dated by TCRdb to the early 2020s). Library preparation was by the immunoSEQ multiplex PCR assay. Entries here come from immuneACCESS through TCRdb and include only in-frame sequences with V and J called. Some clones fail to appear in such tables; in the studies checked, an unresolved V gene covers under half of the shortfall, and the cause of the remainder is unknown. Present in this sample are 15,000 to 20,000 clones, roughly three quarters of which were seen just once. The top ten clonotypes cover 2.7% of the sample. What the time point label conveys for this sample: before neoadjuvant nivolumab. The input for sequencing was PBMCs, taken before nivolumab (anti-PD-1) treatment. Receptor source: a person aged 35 to 85 with oral cavity squamous cell carcinoma.

J is TRBJ2-2 and V is TRBV27; 10 bases line up with TRBD1. The CDR3 covers 16 residues. Per germline, CDR1 MNHEY and CDR2 SMNVEV (reference sequence). Trimming removed 8 bases from V and 1 base from J; junction bases left unmatched: 7. The chain's CDR3 is CASAGGDRGNTGELFF. DNA for the CDR3: TGTGCCAGCGCCGGGGGGGACAGGGGGAACACCGGGGAGCTGTTTTTT.

A few counts support this clone. The J gene is TRBJ2-2, the V gene TRBV5-8; D unresolved. The germline V gene encodes CDR1 SGHTS and CDR2 YDEGEE. CDR3 length equals 13 residues. The V and J ends lost 0 bases and 5 bases respectively, with 5 bases between them. In DNA form, the CDR3 reads TGTGCCAGCAGCTTGGTGGAGACCGGGGAGCTGTTTTTT. It translates to CASSLVETGELFF.

This chain uses TRBV4-1 with TRBJ2-7; the D gene is possibly TRBD1 (5 bases). The ends were cut back, 3 bases at V and 2 bases at J, with 17 bases in the middle. Germline CDR1 MGHRA, CDR2 YSYEKL. This CDR3 is 16 amino acids long. DNA of the CDR3: TGCGCCAGCAGCCAGCCAACCTCCCAAGGGGCCTACGAGCAGTACTTC. Protein product: CASSQPTSQGAYEQYF.

This clone was counted only a few times. V usage is TRBV10-3 and J usage is TRBJ2-1; 8 positions agree with TRBD2. Trimming took 4 bases from V and 7 from J; bases not matched to a gene: 12. Germline CDR1 ENHRY, CDR2 SYGVKD. The CDR3 has 16 amino acids. The CDR3 here is CAISVAGLGSANEQFF. The CDR3 DNA reads as TGTGCCATCAGTGTAGCGGGATTAGGTTCCGCAAATGAGCAGTTCTTC.

V usage is TRBV11-3 and J usage is TRBJ2-1; no reliable D call. CDR1 SGHNT and CDR2 YENEEA come from the germline V gene. CDR3 size: 12 residues. Trimming removed 0 bases at V and 7 bases at J, with 4 bases between. In nucleotides, the CDR3 is TGTGCCAGCAGCTTAGAAGGAAATGAGCAGTTCTTC. Translated: CASSLEGNEQFF.

The chain recombines TRBV27 with TRBJ1-1; D might be TRBD1 (6 bases). Between the trimmed V and J ends, which lost 8 bases and 6 bases, there was a span of 13 bases. Germline CDR1 MNHEY, CDR2 SMNVEV (reference sequence). This CDR3 has 12 amino acids. In DNA form, the CDR3 reads TGTGCCAGCGGCACAGGGTTCGCTGAAGCTTTCTTT. Amino acids: CASGTGFAEAFF.

The gene calls are TRBV9 and TRBJ2-4; 14 bases line up with TRBD2. J lost 0 bases, V lost 0 bases, and 5 bases had no gene match. This CDR3 comprises 19 residues. Germline assignment: CDR1 SGDLS and CDR2 YYNGEE. The DNA for the CDR3 is TGTGCCAGCAGCGTAGAGGGACTAGCGGGAGAAGGAGCCAAAAACATTCAGTACTTC. Residues: CASSVEGLAGEGAKNIQYF.

This rearrangement joins TRBV10-2 to TRBJ2-7; no definite D call. Looked up from germline, CDR1 is WSHSY and CDR2 is SAAADI. The CDR3 is 14 amino acids. The ends were cut back, 10 bases at V and 2 bases at J, with 18 bases in the middle. The CDR3 nucleotides are TGCGCCACCCACGTGGGCCACCCGACCTACGAGCAGTACTTC. This sequence encodes CATHVGHPTYEQYF.

The rearrangement joins TRBV10-1 to TRBJ2-4; D ambiguous. The CDR3 extends over 14 amino acids. Germline V gene sequence: CDR1 WNHNN, CDR2 SYGVQD (reference sequence). Trimming left V 2 bases short and J 1 base short, with 6 bases between. CDR3: CASSEGSAKNIQYF. The CDR3 DNA sequence: TGCGCCAGCAGTGAGGGATCGGCCAAAAACATTCAGTACTTC.

The genes are TRBV27 and TRBJ2-1; D not resolved. Trimming took off 4 bases at V and 7 bases at J, with 14 bases between the two ends. Germline values: CDR1 MNHEY, CDR2 SMNVEV (reference sequence). This CDR3 has 14 residues. The CDR3 coding sequence is TGTGCCAGCAGTTCCCCTATTGCGCAAAATGAGCAGTTCTTC. Translation gives CASSSPIAQNEQFF.

V usage is TRBV7-9 and J usage is TRBJ2-1, with D tentatively TRBD2 (6 bases). The CDR3 length is 15 residues. CDR1 is SEHNR, CDR2 FQNEAQ, per germline (reference sequence). V was pared by 4 bases and J by 0 bases, with 10 bases between. The CDR3 sequence is CASSSLAYSYNEQFF. CDR3 nucleotides: TGTGCCAGCAGCTCACTAGCCTACTCCTACAATGAGCAGTTCTTC.

The rearrangement links TRBV30 to TRBJ1-4; D may be TRBD1 (6 bases). V lost 0 bases and J lost 7, with 15 bases in between. This CDR3 has 15 amino acids. In germline, CDR1 is GTSNPN, CDR2 SVGIG (reference sequence). CDR3 protein: CAWSVNGGASEKLFF. The CDR3 DNA is TGTGCCTGGAGTGTAAACGGGGGGGCGAGTGAAAAACTGTTTTTT.

This chain links TRBV6-6 with TRBJ2-7; D perhaps matches TRBD2 (6 bases). V dropped 2 bases and J dropped 5 bases, with 16 bases sitting between them. Germline V lookup: CDR1 MNHNY, CDR2 SVGAGI (reference sequence). This CDR3 is built from 15 residues. The CDR3 is CASSYDRTTSDEQYF. DNA of the CDR3: TGTGCCAGCAGTTACGATCGGACTACGAGCGACGAGCAGTACTTC.

The chain links TRBV14 to TRBJ1-1, with D perhaps matching TRBD1 (6 bases). The length of the CDR3 is 15 residues. V lost 4 bases and J 4 bases, leaving 16 bases between the germline ends. Germline assignment: CDR1 SGHDN and CDR2 FVKESK. CDR3 region: CASSPGGALSTEAFF. The CDR3 DNA follows: TGTGCCAGCAGCCCCGGGGGGGCGCTGAGCACTGAAGCTTTCTTT.